Below, 3 T cell receptor beta chains from the same sample are listed, as sequenced in a study of beta chain features in type 1 diabetes (dated 2018 in TCRdb). The receptor library was made with the immunoSEQ multiplex PCR assay. The entire isolated RNA was reverse transcribed using the High Capacity cDNA Reverse Transcription Kit, and thus expressed TCRB transcripts were sequenced. What TCRdb holds here is the immuneACCESS table cut down to in-frame rearrangements. Part of the clones is not present; checked against another copy, under half of the missing clones reflect an unresolved V gene, and the others are unexplained. The sample profile shows more than 140,000 clones; 9.7% of them were found once. The ten largest account for 0.65% of the sample. The sequencing sample was made of central memory CD4+ T cells from blood. These receptors were collected from a woman between 40 and 50 years old in good health.

This clone came up a few times. V and J are TRBV27 and TRBJ2-5; the D is unclear. The CDR3 has 13 amino acids. CDR1 is MNHEY and CDR2 is SMNVEV in the germline V gene (reference sequence). V was shortened by 0 bases and J by 1 base, with 3 bases between the two germline ends. The DNA for the CDR3 is TGTGCCAGCAGTTTATCGGCCCAAGAGACCCAGTACTTC. It specifies CASSLSAQETQYF.

This clone came up a few times. The gene calls are TRBV6-5 and TRBJ2-5; 12 nucleotides match TRBD2. The length of the CDR3 is 16 residues. J was trimmed by 3 bases and V by 2 bases; bases with no gene match: 4. Germline lookup yields CDR1 MNHEY and CDR2 SVGAGI. In DNA form, the CDR3 reads TGTGCCAGCAGTTACCCTCTAGCGGGGGGGGAAGAGACCCAGTACTTC. Amino acid sequence: CASSYPLAGGEETQYF.

This clone showed up just a few times. The chain carries TRBV15 and TRBJ1-2; 9 nucleotides match TRBD1. J lost 8 bases, V lost 4 bases, and 8 bases had no gene match. Looked up from germline, CDR1 is LNHNV and CDR2 is YYDKDF (reference sequence). The CDR3 extends over 14 amino acids. The DNA for the CDR3 is TGTGCCACCAGCACCAGATCCACAGGGGGCGGCTACACCTTC. It encodes CATSTRSTGGGYTF. Full variable domain (missing parts from reference TRBV15 and TRBJ1-2): DAMVIQNPRYQVTQFGKPVTLSCSQTLNHNVMYWYQQKSSQAPKLLFHYYDKDFNNEADTPDNFQSRRPNTSFCFLDIRSPGLGDTAMYLCATSTRSTGGGYTFGSGTRLTVV.